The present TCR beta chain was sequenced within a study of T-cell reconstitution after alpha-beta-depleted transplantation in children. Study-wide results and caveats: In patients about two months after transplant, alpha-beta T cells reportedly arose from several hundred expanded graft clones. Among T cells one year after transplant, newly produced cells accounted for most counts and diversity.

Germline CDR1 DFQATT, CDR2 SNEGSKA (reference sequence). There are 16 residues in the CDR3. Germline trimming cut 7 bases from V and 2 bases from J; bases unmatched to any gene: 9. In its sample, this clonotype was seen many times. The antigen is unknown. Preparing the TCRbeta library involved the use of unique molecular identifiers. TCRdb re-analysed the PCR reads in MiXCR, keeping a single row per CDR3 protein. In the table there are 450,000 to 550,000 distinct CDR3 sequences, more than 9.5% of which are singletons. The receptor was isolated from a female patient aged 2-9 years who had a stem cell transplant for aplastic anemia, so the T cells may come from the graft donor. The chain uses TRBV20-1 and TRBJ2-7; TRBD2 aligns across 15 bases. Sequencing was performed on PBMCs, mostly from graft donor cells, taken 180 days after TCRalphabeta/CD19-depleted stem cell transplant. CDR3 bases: TGCAGTGAACGGACTAGCGGGAGGGCCTTACCCTACGAGCAGTACTTC. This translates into CSERTSGRALPYEQYF.